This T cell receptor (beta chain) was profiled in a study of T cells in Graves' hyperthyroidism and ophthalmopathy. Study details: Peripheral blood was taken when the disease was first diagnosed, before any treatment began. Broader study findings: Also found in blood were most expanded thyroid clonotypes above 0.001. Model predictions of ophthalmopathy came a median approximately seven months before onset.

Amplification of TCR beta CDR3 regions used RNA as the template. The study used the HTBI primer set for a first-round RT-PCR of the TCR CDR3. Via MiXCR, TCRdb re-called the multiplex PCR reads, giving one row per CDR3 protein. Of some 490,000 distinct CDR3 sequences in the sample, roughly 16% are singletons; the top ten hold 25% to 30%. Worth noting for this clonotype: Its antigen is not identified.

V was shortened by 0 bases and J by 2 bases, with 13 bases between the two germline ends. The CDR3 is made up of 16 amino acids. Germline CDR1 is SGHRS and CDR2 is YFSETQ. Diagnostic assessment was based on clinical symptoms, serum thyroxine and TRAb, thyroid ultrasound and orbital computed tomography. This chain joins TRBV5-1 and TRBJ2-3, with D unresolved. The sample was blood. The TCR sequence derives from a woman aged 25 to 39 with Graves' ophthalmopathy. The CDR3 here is CASSLAPGFATDTQYF. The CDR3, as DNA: TGCGCCAGCAGCTTGGCTCCAGGTTTTGCCACAGATACGCAGTATTTT.